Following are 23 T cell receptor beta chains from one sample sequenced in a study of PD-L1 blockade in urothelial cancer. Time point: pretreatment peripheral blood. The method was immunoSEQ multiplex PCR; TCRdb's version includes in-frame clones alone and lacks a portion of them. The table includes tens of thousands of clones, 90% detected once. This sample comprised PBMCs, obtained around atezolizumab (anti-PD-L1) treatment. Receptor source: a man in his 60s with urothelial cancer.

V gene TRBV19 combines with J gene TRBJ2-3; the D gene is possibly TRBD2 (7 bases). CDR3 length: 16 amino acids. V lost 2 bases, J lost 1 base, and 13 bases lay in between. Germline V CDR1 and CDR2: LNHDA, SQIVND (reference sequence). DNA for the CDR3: TGTGCCAGTAGTATATTGGGCGGGGGCCGCACAGATACGCAGTATTTT. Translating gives CASSILGGGRTDTQYF.

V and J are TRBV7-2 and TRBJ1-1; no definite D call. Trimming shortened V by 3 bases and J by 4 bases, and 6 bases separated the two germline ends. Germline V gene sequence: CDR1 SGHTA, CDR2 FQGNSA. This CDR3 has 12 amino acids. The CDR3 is CASSFSITEAFF. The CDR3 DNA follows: TGTGCCAGCAGCTTTAGTATCACTGAAGCTTTCTTT.

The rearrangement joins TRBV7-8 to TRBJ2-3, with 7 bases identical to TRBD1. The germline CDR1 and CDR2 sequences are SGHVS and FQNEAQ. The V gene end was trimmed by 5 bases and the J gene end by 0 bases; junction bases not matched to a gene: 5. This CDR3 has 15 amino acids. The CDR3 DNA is TGTGCCAGCAGCGGTAACAGGGGAAGCACAGATACGCAGTATTTT. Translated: CASSGNRGSTDTQYF.

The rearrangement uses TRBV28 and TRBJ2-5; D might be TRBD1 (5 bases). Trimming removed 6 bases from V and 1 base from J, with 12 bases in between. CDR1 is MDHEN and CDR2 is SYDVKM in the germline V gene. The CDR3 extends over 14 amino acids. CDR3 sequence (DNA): TGTGCCAGCAGCTCAAACAGGCCCCAAGAGACCCAGTACTTC. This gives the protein CASSSNRPQETQYF.

The CDR3 sequence: CASRYSGSSTEAFF. For the CDR3, the DNA is TGTGCCAGTAGATATTCAGGGTCTAGCACTGAAGCTTTCTTT. The chain joins TRBV19 to TRBJ1-1; D possibly corresponds to TRBD1 (5 bases). Trimming shortened V by 6 bases and J by 4 bases, and 15 bases separated the two germline ends. Germline V CDR1 and CDR2: LNHDA, SQIVND (reference sequence). The CDR3 spans 14 residues. The whole variable domain, filled in from reference TRBV19 and TRBJ1-1, reads DGGITQSPKYLFRKEGQNVTLSCEQNLNHDAMYWYRQDPGQGLRLIYYSQIVNDFQKGDIAEGYSVSREKKESFPLTVTSAQKNPTAFYLCASRYSGSSTEAFFGQGTRLTVV.

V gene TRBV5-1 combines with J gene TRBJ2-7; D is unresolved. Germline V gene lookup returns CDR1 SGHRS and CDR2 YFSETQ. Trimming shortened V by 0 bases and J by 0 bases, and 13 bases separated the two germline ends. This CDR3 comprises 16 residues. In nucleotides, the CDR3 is TGCGCCAGCAGCTTGGATGCCCAGGTATCCTCCTACGAGCAGTACTTC. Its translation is CASSLDAQVSSYEQYF. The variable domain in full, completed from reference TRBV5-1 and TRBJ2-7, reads KAGVTQTPRYLIKTRGQQVTLSCSPISGHRSVSWYQQTPGQGLQFLFEYFSETQRNKGNFPGRFSGRQFSNSRSEMNVSTLELGDSALYLCASSLDAQVSSYEQYFGPGTRLTVT.

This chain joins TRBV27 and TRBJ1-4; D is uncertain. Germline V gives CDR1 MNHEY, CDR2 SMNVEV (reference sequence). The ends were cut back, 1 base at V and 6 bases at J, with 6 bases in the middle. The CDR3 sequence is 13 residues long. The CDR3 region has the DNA TGTGCCAGCAGTTTATTCCAGGATGAAAAACTGTTTTTT. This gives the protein CASSLFQDEKLFF.

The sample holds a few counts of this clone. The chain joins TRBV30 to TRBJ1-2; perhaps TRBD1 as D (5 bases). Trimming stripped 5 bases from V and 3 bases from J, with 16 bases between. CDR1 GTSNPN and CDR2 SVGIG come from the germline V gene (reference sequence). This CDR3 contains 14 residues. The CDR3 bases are TGTGCCTGGTCAAAGGTGCAGGGCCACTATGGCTACACCTTC. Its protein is CAWSKVQGHYGYTF.

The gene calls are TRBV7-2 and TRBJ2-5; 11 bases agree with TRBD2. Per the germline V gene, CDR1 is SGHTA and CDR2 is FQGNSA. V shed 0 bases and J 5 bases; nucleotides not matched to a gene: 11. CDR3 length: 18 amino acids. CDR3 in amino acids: CASSLALASGGWGETQYF. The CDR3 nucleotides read TGTGCCAGCAGCTTAGCTTTGGCTAGCGGGGGGTGGGGGGAGACCCAGTACTTC.

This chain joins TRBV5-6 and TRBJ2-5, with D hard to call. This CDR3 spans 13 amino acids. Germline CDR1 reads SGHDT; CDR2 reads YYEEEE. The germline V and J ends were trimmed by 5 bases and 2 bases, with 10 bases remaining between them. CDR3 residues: CASSVGEQETQYF. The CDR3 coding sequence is TGTGCCAGCAGTGTAGGAGAGCAAGAGACCCAGTACTTC.

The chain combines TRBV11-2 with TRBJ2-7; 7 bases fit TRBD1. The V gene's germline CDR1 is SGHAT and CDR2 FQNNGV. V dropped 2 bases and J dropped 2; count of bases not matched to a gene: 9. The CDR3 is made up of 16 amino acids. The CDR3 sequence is CASSLYPPGQTYEQYF. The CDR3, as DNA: TGTGCCAGCAGCTTATACCCACCGGGACAGACCTACGAGCAGTACTTC.

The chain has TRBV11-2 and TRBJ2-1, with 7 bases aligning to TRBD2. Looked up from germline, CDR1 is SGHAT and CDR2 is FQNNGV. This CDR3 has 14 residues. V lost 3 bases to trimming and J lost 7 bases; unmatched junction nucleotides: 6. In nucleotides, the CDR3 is TGTGCCAGCAGCTTGGGAGGGCCTGGAAATGAGCAGTTCTTC. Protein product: CASSLGGPGNEQFF.

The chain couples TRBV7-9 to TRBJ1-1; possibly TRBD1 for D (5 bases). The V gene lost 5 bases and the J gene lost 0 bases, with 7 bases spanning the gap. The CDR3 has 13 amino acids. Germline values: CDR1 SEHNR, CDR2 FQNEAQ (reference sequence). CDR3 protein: CASSDRVNTEAFF. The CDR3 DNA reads TGTGCCAGCAGCGACAGAGTGAACACTGAAGCTTTCTTT.

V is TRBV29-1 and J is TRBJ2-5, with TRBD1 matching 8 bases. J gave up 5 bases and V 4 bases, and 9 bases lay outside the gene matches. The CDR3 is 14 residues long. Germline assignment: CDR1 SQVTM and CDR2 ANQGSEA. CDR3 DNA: TGCAGCGTTGTAGGCGACAGGGGATCGGAGACCCAGTACTTC. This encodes CSVVGDRGSETQYF.

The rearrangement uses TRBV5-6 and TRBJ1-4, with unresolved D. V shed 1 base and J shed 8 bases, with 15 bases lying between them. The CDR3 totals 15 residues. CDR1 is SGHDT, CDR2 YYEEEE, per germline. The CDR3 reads CASSLSNLRWEKLFF. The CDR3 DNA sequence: TGTGCCAGCAGCTTGTCTAACTTGAGGTGGGAAAAACTGTTTTTT.

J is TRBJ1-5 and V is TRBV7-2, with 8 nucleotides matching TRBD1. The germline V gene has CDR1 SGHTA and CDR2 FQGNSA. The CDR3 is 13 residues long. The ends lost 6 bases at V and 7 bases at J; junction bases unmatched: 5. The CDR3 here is CASSQGAGQPQHF. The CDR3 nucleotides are TGTGCCAGCAGTCAGGGGGCAGGACAGCCCCAGCATTTT.

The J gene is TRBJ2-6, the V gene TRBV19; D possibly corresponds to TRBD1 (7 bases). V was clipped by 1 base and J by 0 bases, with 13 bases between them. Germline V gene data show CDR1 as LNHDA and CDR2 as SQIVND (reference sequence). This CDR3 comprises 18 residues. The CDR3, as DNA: TGTGCCAGTAGTATAGTCGACAGGGAGGACTCTGGGGCCAACGTCCTGACTTTC. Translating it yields CASSIVDREDSGANVLTF.

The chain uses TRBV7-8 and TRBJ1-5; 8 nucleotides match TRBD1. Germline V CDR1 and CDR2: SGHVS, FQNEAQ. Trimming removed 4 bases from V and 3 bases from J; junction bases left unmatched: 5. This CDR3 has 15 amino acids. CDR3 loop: CASSSHRGDNQPQHF. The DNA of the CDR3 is TGTGCCAGCAGCTCCCACAGGGGGGACAATCAGCCCCAGCATTTT.

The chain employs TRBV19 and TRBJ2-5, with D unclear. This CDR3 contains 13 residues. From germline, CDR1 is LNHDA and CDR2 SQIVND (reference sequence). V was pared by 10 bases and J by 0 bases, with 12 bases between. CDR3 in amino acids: CATSLTHQETQYF. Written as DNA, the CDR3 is TGTGCCACCTCATTAACTCACCAAGAGACCCAGTACTTC.

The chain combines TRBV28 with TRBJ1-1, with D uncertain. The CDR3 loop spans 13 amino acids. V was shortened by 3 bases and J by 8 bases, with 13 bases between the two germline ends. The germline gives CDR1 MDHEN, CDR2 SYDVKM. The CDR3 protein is CASSFRRGSEAFF. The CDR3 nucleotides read TGTGCCAGCAGTTTTCGTCGGGGTTCAGAAGCTTTCTTT.

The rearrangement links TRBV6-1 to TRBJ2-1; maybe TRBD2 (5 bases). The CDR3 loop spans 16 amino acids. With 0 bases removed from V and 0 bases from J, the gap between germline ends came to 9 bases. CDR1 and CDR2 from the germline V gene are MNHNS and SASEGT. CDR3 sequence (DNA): TGTGCCAGCAGTGAAGCGCCTAGCACCTCCTACAATGAGCAGTTCTTC. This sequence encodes CASSEAPSTSYNEQFF.

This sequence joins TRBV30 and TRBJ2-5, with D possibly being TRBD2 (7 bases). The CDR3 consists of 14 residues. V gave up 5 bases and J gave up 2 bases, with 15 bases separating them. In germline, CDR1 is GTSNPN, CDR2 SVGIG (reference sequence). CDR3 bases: TGTGCCTGGTGGGGGGGGCGAGGTCAAGAGACCCAGTACTTC. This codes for CAWWGGRGQETQYF.

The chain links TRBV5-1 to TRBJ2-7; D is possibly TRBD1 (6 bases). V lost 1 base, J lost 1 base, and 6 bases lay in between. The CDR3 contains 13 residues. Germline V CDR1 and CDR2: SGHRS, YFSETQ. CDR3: CASSLTGSYEQYF. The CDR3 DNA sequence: TGCGCCAGCAGCTTGACAGGGTCCTACGAGCAGTACTTC.